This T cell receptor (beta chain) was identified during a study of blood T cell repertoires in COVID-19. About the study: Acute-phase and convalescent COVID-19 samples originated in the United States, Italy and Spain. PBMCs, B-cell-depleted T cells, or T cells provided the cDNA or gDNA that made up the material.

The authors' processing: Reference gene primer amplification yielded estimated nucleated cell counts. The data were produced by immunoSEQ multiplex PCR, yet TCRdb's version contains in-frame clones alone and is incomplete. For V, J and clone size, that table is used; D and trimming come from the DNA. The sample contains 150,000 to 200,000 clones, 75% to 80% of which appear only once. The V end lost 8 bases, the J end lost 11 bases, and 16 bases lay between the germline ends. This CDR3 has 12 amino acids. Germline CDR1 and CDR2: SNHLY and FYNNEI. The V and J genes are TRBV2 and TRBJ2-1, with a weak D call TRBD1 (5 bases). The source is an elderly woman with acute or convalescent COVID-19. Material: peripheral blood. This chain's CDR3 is CASQDVTGKQFF. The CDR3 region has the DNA TGTGCCAGCCAAGATGTAACAGGAAAGCAGTTCTTC.